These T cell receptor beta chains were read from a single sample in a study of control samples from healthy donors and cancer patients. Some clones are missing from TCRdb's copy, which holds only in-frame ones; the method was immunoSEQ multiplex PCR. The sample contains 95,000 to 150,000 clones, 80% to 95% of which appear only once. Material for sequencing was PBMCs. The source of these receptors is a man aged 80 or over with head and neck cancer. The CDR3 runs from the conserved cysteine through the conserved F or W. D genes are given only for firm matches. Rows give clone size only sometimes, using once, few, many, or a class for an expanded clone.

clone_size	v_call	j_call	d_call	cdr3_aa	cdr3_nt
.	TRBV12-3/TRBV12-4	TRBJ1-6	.	CASSLAAPPLHF	TGTGCCAGCAGTTTGGCAGCTCCGCCCCTCCACTTT
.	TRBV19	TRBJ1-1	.	CASSMIGDSMNTEAFF	TGTGCCAGTAGTATGATTGGTGACAGCATGAACACTGAAGCTTTCTTT
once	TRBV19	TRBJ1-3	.	CASSEQGSMPGNTIYF	TGTGCCAGTAGTGAACAGGGATCGATGCCTGGAAACACCATATATTTT
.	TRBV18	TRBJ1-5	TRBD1	CASSQGGHQPQHF	TGTGCCAGCTCCCAGGGGGGGCATCAGCCCCAGCATTTT
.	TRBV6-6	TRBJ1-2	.	CASSSPGEVVVYGYTF	TGTGCCAGCAGTTCCCCCGGCGAGGTCGTCGTATATGGCTACACCTTC
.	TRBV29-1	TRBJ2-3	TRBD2	CSVDGGRSPGTDTQYF	TGCAGCGTTGATGGCGGGAGGTCCCCGGGCACAGATACGCAGTATTTT
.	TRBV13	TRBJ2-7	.	CASSSGLGAWEQYF	TGTGCCAGCAGCTCCGGTTTGGGAGCGTGGGAGCAGTACTTC
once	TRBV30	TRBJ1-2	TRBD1	CAYAGGVNYGYTF	TGTGCCTATGCAGGGGGCGTGAACTATGGCTACACCTTC
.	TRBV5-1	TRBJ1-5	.	CASSRDAFGNQPQHF	TGCGCCAGCAGCCGTGACGCCTTTGGCAATCAGCCCCAGCATTTT
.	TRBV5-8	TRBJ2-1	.	CASSRGAYLINEQFF	TGTGCCAGCAGCCGAGGGGCCTACCTCATTAATGAGCAGTTCTTC
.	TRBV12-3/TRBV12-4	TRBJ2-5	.	CASSLGGSETQYF	TGTGCCAGCAGCTTGGGGGGTAGCGAGACCCAGTACTTC
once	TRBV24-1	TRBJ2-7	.	CATSDTGGGSYEQYF	TGTGCCACCAGTGATACAGGGGGGGGCTCCTACGAGCAGTACTTC
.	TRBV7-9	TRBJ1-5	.	CASSLAYGSNQPQHF	TGTGCCAGCAGCTTAGCGTACGGTAGCAATCAGCCCCAGCATTTT
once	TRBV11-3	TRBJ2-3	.	CASSLDRRGNTQYF	TGTGCCAGCAGCTTAGATCGGAGGGGGAATACGCAGTATTTT
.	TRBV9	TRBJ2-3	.	CASSAGRITDTQYF	TGTGCCAGCAGCGCGGGGAGGATAACAGATACGCAGTATTTT
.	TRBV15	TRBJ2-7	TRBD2	CATSRERRLAGYEQYF	TGTGCCACCAGCAGAGAACGTCGACTAGCAGGTTACGAGCAGTACTTC
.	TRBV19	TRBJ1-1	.	CARIPRGLNTEAFF	TGTGCCAGAATCCCCCGGGGGTTGAACACTGAAGCTTTCTTT
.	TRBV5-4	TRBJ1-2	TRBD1	CASSRPGTGEVGGYTF	TGTGCCAGCAGCCGTCCCGGGACAGGGGAGGTCGGTGGCTACACCTTC
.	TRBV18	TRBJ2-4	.	CASSPQGAKNIQYF	TGTGCCAGCTCACCACAGGGAGCCAAAAACATTCAGTACTTC
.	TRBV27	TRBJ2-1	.	CASSLLPDYNEQFF	TGTGCCAGCAGTTTATTGCCGGACTACAATGAGCAGTTCTTC
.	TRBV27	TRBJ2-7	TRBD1	CASSITGQSYEQYF	TGTGCCAGCAGTATCACGGGACAGTCATACGAGCAGTACTTC
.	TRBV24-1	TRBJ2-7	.	CASLNEQYF	TGTGCCTCCCTAAACGAGCAGTACTTC
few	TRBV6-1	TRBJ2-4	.	CASSEDTVGVQYF	TGTGCCAGCAGTGAAGATACAGTAGGTGTTCAGTACTTC
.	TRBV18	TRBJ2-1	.	CASSPLRQPNEQFF	TGTGCCAGCTCACCGCTTCGACAGCCCAATGAGCAGTTCTTC
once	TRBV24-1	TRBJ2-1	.	CATSVGSEQFF	TGTGCCACCAGTGTCGGAAGTGAGCAGTTCTTC
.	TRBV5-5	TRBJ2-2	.	CASSEQQGTGELFF	TGTGCCAGCAGCGAGCAACAGGGTACCGGGGAGCTGTTTTTT
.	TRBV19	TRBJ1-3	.	CASSMGGTSGNTIYF	TGTGCCAGTAGTATGGGGGGGACCTCTGGAAACACCATATATTTT
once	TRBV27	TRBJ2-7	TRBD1	CASSSTGTAHYEQYF	TGTGCCAGCAGTTCAACCGGGACAGCGCACTACGAGCAGTACTTC
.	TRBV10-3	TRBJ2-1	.	CAISDPLNEQFF	TGTGCCATCAGTGACCCCCTGAATGAGCAGTTCTTC
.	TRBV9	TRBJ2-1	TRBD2	CASSPSSGSYNEQFF	TGTGCCAGCAGCCCCTCTAGCGGGAGCTACAATGAGCAGTTCTTC
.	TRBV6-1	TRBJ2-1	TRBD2	CASSAPSGRAVRNEQFF	TGTGCCAGCAGTGCCCCTAGCGGGAGGGCCGTTCGGAATGAGCAGTTCTTC
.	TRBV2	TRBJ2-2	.	CASREILDRPTGELFF	TGTGCCAGCCGGGAGATCTTGGACAGGCCCACAGGGGAGCTGTTTTTT
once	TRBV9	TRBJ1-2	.	CASSANPEGGYYGYTF	TGTGCCAGCAGCGCGAACCCGGAGGGTGGGTACTATGGCTACACCTTC
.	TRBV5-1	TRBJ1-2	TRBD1	CASSFPPGTANYGYTF	TGCGCCAGCAGCTTTCCCCCCGGGACAGCAAACTATGGCTACACCTTC
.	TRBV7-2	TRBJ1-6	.	CASSFGQYNSPLHF	TGTGCCAGCAGCTTTGGACAATATAATTCACCCCTCCACTTT
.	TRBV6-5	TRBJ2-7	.	CASTIAGAGYEQYF	TGTGCCAGCACGATCGCAGGGGCAGGGTACGAGCAGTACTTC
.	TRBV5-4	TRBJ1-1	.	CASSLWIGHTEAFF	TGTGCCAGCAGCTTGTGGATCGGGCACACTGAAGCTTTCTTT
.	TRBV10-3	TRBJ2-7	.	CAISESKGSRDLHEQYF	TGTGCCATCAGTGAGTCGAAGGGCAGCAGGGATCTCCACGAGCAGTACTTC
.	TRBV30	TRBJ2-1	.	CAWRSYNEQFF	TGTGCCTGGAGGAGCTACAATGAGCAGTTCTTC
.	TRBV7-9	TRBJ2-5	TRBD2	CASSLLAGGGETQYF	TGTGCCAGCAGCTTGTTAGCGGGAGGGGGAGAGACCCAGTACTTC
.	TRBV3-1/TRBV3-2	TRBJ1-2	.	CASSLQTGTNYGYTF	TGTGCCAGCAGCCTACAGACAGGCACCAACTATGGCTACACCTTC
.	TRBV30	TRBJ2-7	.	CAWNPHPLYEQYF	TGTGCCTGGAACCCACACCCCCTCTACGAGCAGTACTTC
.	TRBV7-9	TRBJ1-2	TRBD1	CASSLSGTANYGYTF	TGTGCCAGCAGCTTGTCCGGGACAGCAAACTATGGCTACACCTTC
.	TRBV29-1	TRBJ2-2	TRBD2	CSVEDWRSGKNTGELFF	TGCAGCGTTGAAGATTGGCGTAGCGGGAAGAACACCGGGGAGCTGTTTTTT
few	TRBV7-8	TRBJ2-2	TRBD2	CASSNNSGGVNTGELFF	TGTGCCAGCAGCAATAATAGCGGGGGGGTGAACACCGGGGAGCTGTTTTTT
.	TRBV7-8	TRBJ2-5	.	CASSAGRMWETQYF	TGTGCCAGCAGCGCGGGGAGGATGTGGGAGACCCAGTACTTC
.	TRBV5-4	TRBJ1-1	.	CASSYDSTPTEAFF	TGTGCCAGCAGCTACGACTCGACCCCCACTGAAGCTTTCTTT
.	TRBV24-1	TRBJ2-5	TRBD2	CATSAAGAQETQYF	TGTGCCACCAGTGCAGCGGGGGCCCAAGAGACCCAGTACTTC
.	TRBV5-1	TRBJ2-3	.	CASSIRQNTDTQYF	TGCGCCAGCAGCATCCGACAGAACACAGATACGCAGTATTTT
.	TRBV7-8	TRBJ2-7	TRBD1	CASSLEAGGVRRNEQYF	TGTGCCAGCAGCTTAGAAGCAGGGGGTGTCCGAAGGAACGAGCAGTACTTC
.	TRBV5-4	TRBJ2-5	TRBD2	CASSLRRLAGGETQYF	TGTGCCAGCAGCTTGCGGAGACTAGCGGGGGGAGAGACCCAGTACTTC
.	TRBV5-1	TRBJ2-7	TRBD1	CASSLGLTGANPYEQYF	TGCGCCAGCAGCTTGGGACTGACAGGGGCTAATCCCTACGAGCAGTACTTC
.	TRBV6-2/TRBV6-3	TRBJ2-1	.	CASSYSTSPPRDEQFF	TGTGCCAGCAGTTACTCAACTAGCCCGCCCCGTGATGAGCAGTTCTTC
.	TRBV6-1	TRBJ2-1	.	CASSEVRGGIGEQFF	TGTGCCAGCAGTGAAGTGCGAGGGGGAATCGGTGAGCAGTTCTTC
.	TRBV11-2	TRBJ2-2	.	CASSFDDRNTGELFF	TGTGCCAGCAGCTTCGACGACAGAAACACCGGGGAGCTGTTTTTT
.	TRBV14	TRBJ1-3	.	CASRQGPGNTIYF	TGTGCCAGCAGACAGGGACCTGGAAACACCATATATTTT
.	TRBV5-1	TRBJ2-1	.	CASSLGLAGSYNEQFF	TGCGCCAGCAGCTTGGGGTTGGCAGGGTCCTACAATGAGCAGTTCTTC
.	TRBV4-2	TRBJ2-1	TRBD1	CASSQEPRDRGRYNEQFF	TGTGCCAGCAGCCAAGAACCCCGGGACAGGGGTAGGTACAATGAGCAGTTCTTC